This T cell receptor beta chain was profiled in a study of response to subunit inactivated influenza vaccine. The CDR3 runs to 14 residues. CDR1 is SQVTM and CDR2 is ANQGSEA in the germline V gene. V shed 6 bases and J shed 1 base, with 14 bases lying between them. Regarding the study as a whole: The study's authors posited that every seasonal influenza vaccination enlists few new T cells.

TCRdb re-called the RT-PCR reads with MiXCR, one entry per CDR3 protein. This table holds 450,000 to 500,000 distinct CDR3 sequences, approximately 9.9% found once. This clonotype has more than one count but fewer than ten. Its antigen remains unknown. Material: PBMCs from blood, obtained around seven weeks after vaccination. The chain joins TRBV29-1 to TRBJ2-3; D might be TRBD2 (6 bases). The TCR originated in a man between 50 and 59 years old who received an inactivated influenza vaccine. CDR3 bases: TGCAGCGTGGAGGGGACTGGTGGCACAGATACGCAGTATTTT. Its translation: CSVEGTGGTDTQYF.